These 22 T cell receptor beta chains came from one sample sequenced in a study of cytomegalovirus exposure and HLA in healthy donors. 13 Jbeta primers and 60 Vbeta primers were used for the PCR. Assay: immunoSEQ multiplex PCR; the TCRdb copy retains only in-frame clones and omits some. The sample has 120,000 or so clones; 60% to 80% are singletons. The sample consisted of PBMCs. These receptors all stem from a man aged 45 to 65 in good health and CMV-seropositive.

This chain links TRBV10-1 with TRBJ1-6; tentatively, D is TRBD1 (5 bases). This CDR3 is built from 13 residues. Germline CDR1 is WNHNN and CDR2 is SYGVQD (reference sequence). The V end was cut by 3 bases, the J end by 11 bases, with 11 bases between. The CDR3 loop reads CASSEITGAPLHF. The CDR3 DNA reads TGCGCCAGCAGTGAAATCACGGGGGCACCCCTCCACTTT.

This chain connects TRBV10-3 to TRBJ2-3; TRBD1 matches at 7 bases. V lost 6 bases, J lost 0 bases, and 6 bases stayed unmatched. This CDR3 is built from 15 residues. Germline V gives CDR1 ENHRY, CDR2 SYGVKD. The CDR3 nucleotides read TGTGCCATCAGCCAACAGGGGACCAGCACAGATACGCAGTATTTT. As protein: CAISQQGTSTDTQYF.

V gene TRBV28 combines with J gene TRBJ1-2; unclear D gene. The CDR3 runs 15 residues. The ends were cut back, 7 bases at V and 4 bases at J, with 19 bases in the middle. From germline, CDR1 is MDHEN and CDR2 SYDVKM. CDR3 bases: TGTGCCAGCACCACTACCCCCGGCCAGACCTATGGCTACACCTTC. It codes for CASTTTPGQTYGYTF.

The rearrangement links TRBV10-3 to TRBJ1-1; D remains ambiguous. V shed 6 bases and J shed 5 bases, with 22 bases lying between them. Germline CDR1 reads ENHRY; CDR2 reads SYGVKD. The CDR3 contains 16 residues. The CDR3 sequence: CAISPVVGGRGTEAFF. The CDR3 DNA follows: TGTGCCATCAGCCCAGTCGTGGGCGGGAGAGGAACTGAAGCTTTCTTT.

This chain links TRBV4-3 with TRBJ1-2, with D possibly TRBD1 on 5 matching bases. This CDR3 is built from 14 residues. Trimming pared 3 bases from V and 6 bases from J, leaving 14 bases between. The V gene's germline CDR1 is LGHNA and CDR2 YSLEER. CDR3 protein: CASSQLTASHGYTF. CDR3 nucleotide sequence: TGCGCCAGCAGCCAGTTGACAGCATCTCATGGCTACACCTTC.

This clone came up once. The CDR3 DNA is TGCAGCGTCCAGGAGGACTACAATGAGCAGTTCTTC. Amino acid sequence: CSVQEDYNEQFF. This chain uses TRBV29-1 with TRBJ2-1; the D gene is possibly TRBD2 (5 bases). Trimming removed 6 bases at V and 3 bases at J, with 9 bases between. This CDR3 contains 12 residues. Germline assignment: CDR1 SQVTM and CDR2 ANQGSEA.

This clone was counted once. The chain combines TRBV5-4 with TRBJ1-6, with D hard to call. V lost 9 bases and J lost 10, with 17 bases in between. The CDR3 runs to 13 residues. Per germline, CDR1 SGHNT and CDR2 YYREEE (reference sequence). This chain's CDR3 is CATSGERGSPLHF. For the CDR3, the DNA is TGTGCCACCTCCGGGGAGCGTGGGTCACCCCTCCACTTT.

The chain has TRBV5-1 and TRBJ2-2, with 11 bases that match TRBD1. Losses at the gene ends were 4 bases for V and 6 bases for J; bases not matched to a gene: 5. This CDR3 region has 15 residues. Per germline, CDR1 SGHRS and CDR2 YFSETQ. CDR3 sequence (DNA): TGCGCCAGCAGCCCGGACAGGGGGCACCCCGGGGAGCTGTTTTTT. Translated: CASSPDRGHPGELFF.

The rearrangement uses TRBV7-2 and TRBJ2-7, with 8 bases fitting TRBD2. Germline assignment: CDR1 SGHTA and CDR2 FQGNSA. This CDR3 has 18 residues. J gave up 5 bases and V 0 bases, and 15 bases lay outside the gene matches. This chain's CDR3 is CASSLAWASGFLRNEQYF. CDR3 nucleotides: TGTGCCAGCAGCTTAGCGTGGGCTAGCGGGTTTCTTCGGAACGAGCAGTACTTC.

This clone was observed a single time. Here the CDR3 reads CAWSVRQGYNSPLHF. In DNA, the CDR3 is TGTGCCTGGAGTGTGCGACAGGGCTATAATTCACCCCTCCACTTT. This rearrangement joins TRBV30 to TRBJ1-6; 7 bases map to TRBD1. This CDR3 is built from 15 residues. The J segment lost 3 bases and the V segment lost 0 bases, leaving 2 bases of the junction unmatched. Germline CDR1 GTSNPN, CDR2 SVGIG (reference sequence).

The gene calls are TRBV5-6 and TRBJ1-1, with TRBD1 matching over 10 bases. Germline V lookup: CDR1 SGHDT, CDR2 YYEEEE. V was pared by 4 bases and J by 1 base, with 13 bases of the junction left unmatched. The CDR3 length is 18 residues. CDR3 in DNA: TGTGCCAGCAGCCAACCACCCCGACAGGGGGCGAGGAACACTGAAGCTTTCTTT. Amino acid sequence: CASSQPPRQGARNTEAFF.

The chain carries TRBV30 and TRBJ2-3; no reliable D call. V lost 2 bases to trimming and J lost 4 bases, with 4 bases between them. The germline V gene encodes CDR1 GTSNPN and CDR2 SVGIG (reference sequence). The CDR3 contains 11 residues. The CDR3 region is CAWSTADTQYF. The CDR3 region has the DNA TGTGCCTGGAGTACTGCAGATACGCAGTATTTT.

The J gene is TRBJ2-7, the V gene TRBV4-1; 9 nucleotides match TRBD1. This CDR3 is built from 15 residues. V gave up 3 bases and J gave up 3 bases; unmatched junction bases: 6. In germline, CDR1 is MGHRA, CDR2 YSYEKL. The CDR3: CASSHLQGAVYEQYF. The CDR3 DNA is TGCGCCAGCAGCCACCTACAGGGGGCGGTCTACGAGCAGTACTTC.

This clone was detected only once. The rearrangement joins TRBV9 to TRBJ2-3, with 8 bases matching TRBD2. The CDR3 is 16 amino acids. Germline values: CDR1 SGDLS, CDR2 YYNGEE. Trimming removed 2 bases from V and 3 bases from J; junction bases left unmatched: 8. CDR3 DNA: TGTGCCAGCAGCGTCGTAACGGGACTAGAAACAGATACGCAGTATTTT. Translation gives CASSVVTGLETDTQYF.

The chain couples TRBV7-9 to TRBJ1-2; no firm D call. The CDR3 is 15 residues long. Germline CDR1 is SEHNR and CDR2 is FQNEAQ (reference sequence). V lost 5 bases and J lost 3, with 16 bases in between. CDR3 sequence (DNA): TGTGCCAGCAGCCCGGACTCTGTGATAGACTATGGCTACACCTTC. Its protein is CASSPDSVIDYGYTF.

The chain employs TRBV6-1 and TRBJ1-2, with D tentatively TRBD1 (5 bases). Germline V CDR1 and CDR2: MNHNS, SASEGT. This CDR3 is built from 16 residues. The germline V and J ends were trimmed by 3 bases and 4 bases, with 18 bases remaining between them. The CDR3 coding sequence is TGTGCCAGCAGTGATTCCGTAAACAGGAGGGGCTATGGCTACACCTTC. This encodes CASSDSVNRRGYGYTF.

This chain uses TRBV5-1 with TRBJ1-6; D gene unclear. Germline V gene sequence: CDR1 SGHRS, CDR2 YFSETQ. Trimming cost V 0 bases and J 5 bases, with 12 bases left between them. The length of the CDR3 is 16 residues. The CDR3 reads CASSLGNLRDNSPLHF. In nucleotides, the CDR3 is TGCGCCAGCAGCTTGGGAAACTTGAGGGATAATTCACCCCTCCACTTT.

This rearrangement joins TRBV7-9 to TRBJ2-7; D perhaps matches TRBD2 (5 bases). V was shortened by 0 bases and J by 11 bases, with 20 bases between the two germline ends. The CDR3 extends over 15 amino acids. CDR1 and CDR2 (germline): SEHNR, FQNEAQ (reference sequence). The CDR3 coding sequence is TGTGCCAGCAGCTTAGCGACGGGGAGAGGTTCGATGAAGTACTTC. As protein: CASSLATGRGSMKYF.

The chain links TRBV30 to TRBJ2-1, with 8 nucleotides matching TRBD1. Looked up from germline, CDR1 is GTSNPN and CDR2 is SVGIG (reference sequence). The CDR3 consists of 13 residues. V shed 5 bases, J shed 12 bases, and the junction held 12 bases outside the gene matches. Here the CDR3 DNA reads TGTGCCTGGCAAAAGGACAGGGCAGGCGGGCAGTTCTTC. It translates to CAWQKDRAGGQFF.

The rearrangement uses TRBV7-2 and TRBJ2-5, with 9 bases matching TRBD2. Matching the DNA end better, TRBJ2-7 makes the J call doubtful. In germline, CDR1 is SGHTA, CDR2 FQGNSA. This CDR3 has 14 amino acids. This CDR3 is CASSSSGGIYEQYF. The DNA for the CDR3 is TGTGCCAGCAGCTCGAGCGGGGGGATCTACGAGCAGTACTTC.

This chain links TRBV27 with TRBJ1-2; weak D call: TRBD1 (6 bases). Germline lookup yields CDR1 MNHEY and CDR2 SMNVEV (reference sequence). V was pared by 6 bases and J by 0 bases, with 11 bases between. CDR3 length: 14 residues. The CDR3 is CASRSTGANYGYTF. The CDR3 bases are TGTGCCAGCAGGTCGACAGGTGCTAACTATGGCTACACCTTC.

The chain carries TRBV7-8 and TRBJ2-1; 12 nucleotides align to TRBD2. Germline loops: CDR1 SGHVS, CDR2 FQNEAQ. The CDR3 contains 15 residues. After removal of 4 bases from V and 5 bases from J, the junction contained 3 bases not matched to a gene. The CDR3 protein is CASSYRTSGNNEQFF. The CDR3 DNA reads as TGTGCCAGCAGCTATCGGACTAGCGGGAACAATGAGCAGTTCTTC.